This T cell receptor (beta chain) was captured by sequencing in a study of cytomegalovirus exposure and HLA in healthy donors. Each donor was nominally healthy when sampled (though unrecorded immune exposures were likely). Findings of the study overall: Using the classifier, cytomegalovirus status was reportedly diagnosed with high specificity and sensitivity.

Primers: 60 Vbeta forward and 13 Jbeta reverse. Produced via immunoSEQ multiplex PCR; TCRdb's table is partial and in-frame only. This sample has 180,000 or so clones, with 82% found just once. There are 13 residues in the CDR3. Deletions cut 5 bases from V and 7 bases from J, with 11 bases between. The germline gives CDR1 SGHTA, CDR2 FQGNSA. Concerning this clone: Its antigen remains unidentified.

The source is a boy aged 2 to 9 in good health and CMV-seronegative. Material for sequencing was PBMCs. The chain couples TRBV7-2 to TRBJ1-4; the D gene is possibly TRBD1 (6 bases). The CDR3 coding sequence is TGTGCCAGCAGCCCGAACAGGGTTGAAAAACTGTTTTTT. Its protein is CASSPNRVEKLFF.